This T cell receptor (beta chain) was recorded in a study of T cells after posttransplantation cyclophosphamide. The study's findings and limits: Skin or GI-infiltrating T cells shared few TRB sequences with blood.

Clones were sequenced by immunoSEQ multiplex PCR, and TCRdb holds only the in-frame ones, with some missing. The sample includes roughly 21,000 clones, around 89% seen only once; the top ten take around 2%. Methotrexate plus calcineurin inhibitor accompanied controls' myeloablative marrow transplants; sampling was 1 year later. Points on this clone: What it binds is unknown.

Germline CDR1 SQVTM, CDR2 ANQGSEA. The CDR3 is 13 residues long. Trimming stripped 1 base from V and 4 bases from J, with 11 bases between. This chain joins TRBV29-1 and TRBJ2-7, with unresolved D. The sample was PBMCs, taken 359 days after allogeneic stem cell transplant with calcineurin inhibitor and methotrexate. The source of this sequence is a female patient younger than 45 who received an allogeneic stem cell transplant from an unrelated donor, was CMV-positive, and had acute and chronic GVHD. Some T cells here may be from the graft donor. The CDR3, as DNA: TGCAGCGTTGAAGGTCCCAGTTCGTACGAGCAGTACTTC. Translating gives CSVEGPSSYEQYF.